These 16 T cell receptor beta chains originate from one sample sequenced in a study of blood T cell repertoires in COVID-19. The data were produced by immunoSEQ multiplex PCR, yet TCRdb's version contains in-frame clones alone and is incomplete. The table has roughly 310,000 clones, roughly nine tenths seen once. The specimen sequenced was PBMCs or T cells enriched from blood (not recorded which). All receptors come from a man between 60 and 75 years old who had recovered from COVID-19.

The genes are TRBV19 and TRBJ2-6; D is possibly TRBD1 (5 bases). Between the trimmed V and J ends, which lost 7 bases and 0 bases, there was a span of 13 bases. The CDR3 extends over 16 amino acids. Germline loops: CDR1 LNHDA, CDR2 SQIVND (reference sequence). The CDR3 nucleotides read TGTGCCAGTACCCCTTTAGGGGCCTCTGGGGCCAACGTCCTGACTTTC. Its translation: CASTPLGASGANVLTF.

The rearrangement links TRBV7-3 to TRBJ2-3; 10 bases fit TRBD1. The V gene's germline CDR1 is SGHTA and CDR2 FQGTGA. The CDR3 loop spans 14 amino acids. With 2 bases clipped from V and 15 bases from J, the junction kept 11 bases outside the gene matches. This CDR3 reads CASSLDLGTGALYF. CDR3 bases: TGTGCCAGCAGCTTAGATCTGGGGACAGGGGCTTTATATTTT.

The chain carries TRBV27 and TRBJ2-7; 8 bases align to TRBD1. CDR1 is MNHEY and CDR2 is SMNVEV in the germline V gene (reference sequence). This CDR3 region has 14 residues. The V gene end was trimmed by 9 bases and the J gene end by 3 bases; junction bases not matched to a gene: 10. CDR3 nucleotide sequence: TGTGCCAGTTCAGACCGGACAGGGTTCTACGAGCAGTACTTC. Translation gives CASSDRTGFYEQYF.

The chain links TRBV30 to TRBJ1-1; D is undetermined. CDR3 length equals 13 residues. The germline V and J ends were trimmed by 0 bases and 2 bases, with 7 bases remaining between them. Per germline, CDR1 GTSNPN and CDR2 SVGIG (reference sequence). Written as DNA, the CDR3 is TGTGCCTGGAGTGTAAACCTAAACACTGAAGCTTTCTTT. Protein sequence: CAWSVNLNTEAFF. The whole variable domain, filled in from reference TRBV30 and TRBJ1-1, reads SQTIHQWPATLVQPVGSPLSLECTVEGTSNPNLYWYRQAAGRGLQLLFYSVGIGQISSEVPQNLSASRPQDRQFILSSKKLLLSDSGFYLCAWSVNLNTEAFFGQGTRLTVV.

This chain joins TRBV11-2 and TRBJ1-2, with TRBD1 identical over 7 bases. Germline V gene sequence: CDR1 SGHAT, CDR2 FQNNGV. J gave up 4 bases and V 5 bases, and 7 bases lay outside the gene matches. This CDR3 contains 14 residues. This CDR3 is CASSGQTGIYGYTF. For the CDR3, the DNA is TGTGCCAGCAGCGGTCAGACAGGGATCTATGGCTACACCTTC.

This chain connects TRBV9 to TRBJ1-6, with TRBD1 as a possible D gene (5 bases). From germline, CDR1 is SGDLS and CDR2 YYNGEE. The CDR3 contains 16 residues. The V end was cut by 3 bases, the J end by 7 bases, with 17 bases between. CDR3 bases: TGTGCCAGCAGCGGCGACTCCCAATGGGGCAATTCACCCCTCCACTTT. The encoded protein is CASSGDSQWGNSPLHF.

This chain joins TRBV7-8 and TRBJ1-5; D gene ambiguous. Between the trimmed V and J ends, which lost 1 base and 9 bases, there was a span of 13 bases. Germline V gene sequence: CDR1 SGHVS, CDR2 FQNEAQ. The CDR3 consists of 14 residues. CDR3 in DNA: TGTGCCAGCAGCTTAGGCGAGGCCCCACTGCCCCAGCATTTT. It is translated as CASSLGEAPLPQHF.

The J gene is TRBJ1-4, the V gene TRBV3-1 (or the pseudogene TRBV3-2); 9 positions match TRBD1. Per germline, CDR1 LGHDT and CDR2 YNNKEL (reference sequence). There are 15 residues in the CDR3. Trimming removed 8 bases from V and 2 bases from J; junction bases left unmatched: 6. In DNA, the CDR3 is TGTGCCAGCTCGGACAGGGGCTTGACTAATGAAAAACTGTTTTTT. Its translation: CASSDRGLTNEKLFF.

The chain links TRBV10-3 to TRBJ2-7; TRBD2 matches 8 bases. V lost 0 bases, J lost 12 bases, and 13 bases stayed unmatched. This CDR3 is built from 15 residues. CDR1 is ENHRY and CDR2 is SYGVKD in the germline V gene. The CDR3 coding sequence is TGTGCCATCAGTGAGTCGACGTCGGGGGGGCGCGAAAGGTACTTC. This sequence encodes CAISESTSGGRERYF.

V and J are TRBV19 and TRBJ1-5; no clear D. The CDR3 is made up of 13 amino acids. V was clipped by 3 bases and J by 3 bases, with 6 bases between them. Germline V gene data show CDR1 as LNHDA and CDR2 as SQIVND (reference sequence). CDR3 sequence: CASSIESNQPQHF. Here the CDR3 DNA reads TGTGCCAGTAGTATTGAGTCCAATCAGCCCCAGCATTTT.

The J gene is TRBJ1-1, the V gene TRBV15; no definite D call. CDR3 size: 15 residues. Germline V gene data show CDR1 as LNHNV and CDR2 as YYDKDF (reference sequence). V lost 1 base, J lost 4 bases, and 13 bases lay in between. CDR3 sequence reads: CATSRGPEAGTEAFF. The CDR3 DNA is TGTGCCACCAGCAGAGGCCCAGAGGCTGGCACTGAAGCTTTCTTT.

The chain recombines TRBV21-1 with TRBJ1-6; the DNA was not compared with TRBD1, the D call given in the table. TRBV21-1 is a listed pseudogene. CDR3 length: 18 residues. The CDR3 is CASSKYSGDRGLNSPLHF. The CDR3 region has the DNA TGTGCCAGCAGCAAATATAGTGGTGACAGGGGGCTTAATTCACCCCTCCACTTT.

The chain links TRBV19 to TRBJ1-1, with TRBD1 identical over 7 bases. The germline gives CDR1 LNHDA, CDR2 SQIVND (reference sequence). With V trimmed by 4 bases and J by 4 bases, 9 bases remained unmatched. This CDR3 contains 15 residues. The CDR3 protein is CASSSQGTVSTEAFF. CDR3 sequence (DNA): TGTGCCAGTAGTAGCCAGGGGACAGTGAGCACTGAAGCTTTCTTT.

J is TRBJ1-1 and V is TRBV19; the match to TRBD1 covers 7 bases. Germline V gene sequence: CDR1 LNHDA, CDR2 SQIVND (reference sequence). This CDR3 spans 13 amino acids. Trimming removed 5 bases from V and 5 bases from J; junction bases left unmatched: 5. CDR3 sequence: CASSPQQGTEAFF. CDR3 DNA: TGTGCCAGTAGTCCTCAACAGGGGACTGAAGCTTTCTTT.

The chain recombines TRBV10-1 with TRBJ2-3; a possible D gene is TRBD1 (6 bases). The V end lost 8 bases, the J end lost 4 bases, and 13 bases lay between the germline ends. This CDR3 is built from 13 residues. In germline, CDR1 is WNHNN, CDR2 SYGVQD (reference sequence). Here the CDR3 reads CASGGLEADTQYF. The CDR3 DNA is TGCGCCAGCGGGGGCCTAGAGGCAGATACGCAGTATTTT.

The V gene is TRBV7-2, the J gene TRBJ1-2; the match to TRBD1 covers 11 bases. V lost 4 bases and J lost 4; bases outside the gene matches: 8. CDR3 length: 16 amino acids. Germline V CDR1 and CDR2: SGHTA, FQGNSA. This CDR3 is CASSSADRGRAYGYTF. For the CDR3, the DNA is TGTGCCAGCAGCTCCGCGGACAGGGGGCGGGCCTATGGCTACACCTTC.